These 8 T cell receptor beta chains were sequenced from one sample in a study of blood T cell repertoires in COVID-19 (dated by TCRdb to about 2020). Libraries were constructed by the immunoSEQ multiplex PCR assay. Sourced from immuneACCESS, this table was stored by TCRdb with only in-frame sequences that have V and J called. A share of the clones is absent; for the studies checked, an unresolved V gene accounts for under half, and the remainder has no known explanation. The sample profile shows tens of thousands of clones; around 90% of them were found once. The ten largest account for roughly 15% of the sample. Sequencing was performed on peripheral blood. All receptors come from a male donor with acute or convalescent COVID-19.

The genes are TRBV18 and TRBJ1-1; 8 nucleotides match TRBD1. The CDR3 is 15 residues long. CDR1 KGHSH and CDR2 LQKENI come from the germline V gene. J was trimmed by 0 bases and V by 4 bases; bases with no gene match: 4. CDR3 coding DNA: TGTGCCAGCTCACGTCAGGGGGCAATGAACACTGAAGCTTTCTTT. Translation: CASSRQGAMNTEAFF.

The chain combines TRBV18 with TRBJ2-2, with D possibly matching TRBD1 (5 bases). This CDR3 comprises 15 residues. The V and J ends lost 3 bases and 4 bases respectively, with 12 bases between them. Germline V CDR1 and CDR2: KGHSH, LQKENI. The CDR3 DNA reads as TGTGCCAGCTCACCTCGCAGGGCGACCACCGGGGAGCTGTTTTTT. Amino acid sequence: CASSPRRATTGELFF.

V is TRBV5-5 and J is TRBJ2-6; weak D call: TRBD2 (8 bases). With 6 bases removed from V and 3 bases from J, the gap between germline ends came to 16 bases. The CDR3 has 16 amino acids. Germline CDR1 reads SGHKS; CDR2 reads YYEKEE (reference sequence). This CDR3 reads CASNREGAVGANVLTF. In DNA, the CDR3 is TGTGCCAGCAACCGGGAGGGGGCTGTTGGGGCCAACGTCCTGACTTTC.

The chain couples TRBV12-3 or TRBV12-4 to TRBJ1-2; D is perhaps TRBD1 (6 bases). This CDR3 has 13 residues. V lost 9 bases and J lost 1, with 12 bases in between. The CDR3 sequence: CASGDINNYGYTF. CDR3 bases: TGTGCCAGTGGGGACATTAATAACTATGGCTACACCTTC.

The chain employs TRBV19 and TRBJ2-1; 9 nucleotides line up with TRBD1. The CDR3 loop spans 16 amino acids. Germline CDR1 and CDR2: LNHDA and SQIVND (reference sequence). With V trimmed by 5 bases and J by 4 bases, 9 bases remained unmatched. CDR3 protein: CASSSQDRGWYNEQFF. In DNA form, the CDR3 reads TGTGCCAGTAGTTCACAGGACAGGGGTTGGTACAATGAGCAGTTCTTC.

The V and J genes are TRBV2 and TRBJ2-7; maybe TRBD2 (5 bases). This CDR3 region has 14 residues. V lost 2 bases to trimming and J lost 5 bases, with 13 bases between them. CDR1 is SNHLY and CDR2 is FYNNEI in the germline V gene. In DNA form, the CDR3 reads TGTGCCAGCAGTGAACTCGGGGTATCGAACGAGCAGTACTTC. Amino acid sequence: CASSELGVSNEQYF.

CDR3 region: CATSTSGDQPQHF. In DNA, the CDR3 is TGTGCCACCAGCACATCAGGGGACCAGCCCCAGCATTTT. The chain has TRBV15 and TRBJ1-5, with TRBD1 as a possible D gene (6 bases). Looked up from germline, CDR1 is LNHNV and CDR2 is YYDKDF (reference sequence). The CDR3 consists of 13 residues. Trimming shortened V by 4 bases and J by 7 bases, and 11 bases separated the two germline ends.

As DNA, the CDR3 is TGTGCCAGCAGCCCCGATCTAGGGGCGAACACTGAAGCTTTCTTT. Protein product: CASSPDLGANTEAFF. This chain uses TRBV6-5 with TRBJ1-1; tentative D call: TRBD1 (5 bases). Germline CDR1 and CDR2: MNHEY and SVGAGI. The CDR3 has 15 amino acids. The germline V and J ends were trimmed by 6 bases and 1 base, with 15 bases remaining between them.